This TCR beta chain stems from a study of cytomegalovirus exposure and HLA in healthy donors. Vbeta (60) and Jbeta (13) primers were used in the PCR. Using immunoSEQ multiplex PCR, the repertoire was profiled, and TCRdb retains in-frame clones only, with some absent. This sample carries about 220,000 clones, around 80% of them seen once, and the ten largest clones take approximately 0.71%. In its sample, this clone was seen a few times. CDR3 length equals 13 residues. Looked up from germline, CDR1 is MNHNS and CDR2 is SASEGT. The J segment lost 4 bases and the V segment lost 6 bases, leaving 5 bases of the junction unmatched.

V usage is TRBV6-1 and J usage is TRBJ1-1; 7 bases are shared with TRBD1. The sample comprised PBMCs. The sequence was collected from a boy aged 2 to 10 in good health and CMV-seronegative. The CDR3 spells CASRGTEATEAFF. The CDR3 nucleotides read TGTGCCAGCAGGGGGACAGAGGCCACTGAAGCTTTCTTT.